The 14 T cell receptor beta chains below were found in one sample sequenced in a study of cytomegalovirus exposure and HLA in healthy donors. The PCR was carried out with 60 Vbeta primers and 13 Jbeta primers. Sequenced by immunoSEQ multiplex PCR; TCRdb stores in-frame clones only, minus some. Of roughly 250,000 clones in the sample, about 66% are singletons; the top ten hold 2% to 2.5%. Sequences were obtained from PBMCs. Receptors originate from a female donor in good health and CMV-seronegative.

CDR3 loop: CASSPGGASSYEQYF. The CDR3 DNA sequence: TGTGCCAGCTCACCCGGCGGGGCCAGCTCCTACGAGCAGTACTTC. The rearrangement uses TRBV18 and TRBJ2-5, with D possibly being TRBD2 (6 bases). The J call may not be correct, given that the DNA end is closer to TRBJ2-7. The CDR3 runs to 15 residues. Germline lookup yields CDR1 KGHSH and CDR2 LQKENI.

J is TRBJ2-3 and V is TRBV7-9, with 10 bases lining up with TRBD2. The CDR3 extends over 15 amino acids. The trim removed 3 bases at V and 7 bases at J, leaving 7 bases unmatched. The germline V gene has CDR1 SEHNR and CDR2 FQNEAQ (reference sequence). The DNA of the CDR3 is TGTGCCAGCAGCTTGTCTAGCGGGAGTTCGAATACGCAGTATTTT. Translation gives CASSLSSGSSNTQYF.

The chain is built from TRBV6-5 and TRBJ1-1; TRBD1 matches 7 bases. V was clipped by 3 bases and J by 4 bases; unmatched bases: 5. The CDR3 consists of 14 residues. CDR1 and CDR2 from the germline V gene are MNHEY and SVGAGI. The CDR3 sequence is CASSYQGGGTEAFF. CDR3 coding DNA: TGTGCCAGCAGTTATCAGGGGGGAGGCACTGAAGCTTTCTTT.

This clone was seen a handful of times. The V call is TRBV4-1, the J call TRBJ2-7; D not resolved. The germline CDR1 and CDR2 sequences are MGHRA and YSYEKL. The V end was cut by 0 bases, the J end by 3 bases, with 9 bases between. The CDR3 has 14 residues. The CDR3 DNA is TGCGCCAGCAGCCAAGAACAATTTGGCTACGAGCAGTACTTC. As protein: CASSQEQFGYEQYF.

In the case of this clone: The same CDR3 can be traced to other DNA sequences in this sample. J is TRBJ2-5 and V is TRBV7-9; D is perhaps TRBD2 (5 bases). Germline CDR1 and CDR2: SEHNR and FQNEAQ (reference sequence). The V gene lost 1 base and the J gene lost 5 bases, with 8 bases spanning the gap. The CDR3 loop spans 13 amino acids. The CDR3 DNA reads TGTGCCAGCAGCTTAGGTGGCGGGGAGACCCAGTACTTC. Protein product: CASSLGGGETQYF.

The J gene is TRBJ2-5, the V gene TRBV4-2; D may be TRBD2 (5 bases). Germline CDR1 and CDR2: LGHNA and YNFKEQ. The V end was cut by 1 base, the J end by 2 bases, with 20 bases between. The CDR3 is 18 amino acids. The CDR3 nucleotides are TGTGCCAGCAGCCAAGCCCTCTTGCCGAGCGGTGTTCAAGAGACCCAGTACTTC. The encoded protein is CASSQALLPSGVQETQYF.

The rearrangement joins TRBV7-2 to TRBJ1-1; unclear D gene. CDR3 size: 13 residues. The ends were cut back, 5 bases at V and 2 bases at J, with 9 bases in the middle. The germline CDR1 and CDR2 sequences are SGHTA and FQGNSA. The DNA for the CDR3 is TGTGCCAGCAGCGAGCGCCTAAACACTGAAGCTTTCTTT. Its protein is CASSERLNTEAFF.

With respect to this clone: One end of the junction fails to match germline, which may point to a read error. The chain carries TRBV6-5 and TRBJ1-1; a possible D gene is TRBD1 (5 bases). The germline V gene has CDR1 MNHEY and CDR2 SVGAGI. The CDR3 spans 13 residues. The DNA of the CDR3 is TGTGCCAGCAGTGACTCCCAGGGCCGTGAAGCTTTCTTT. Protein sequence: CASSDSQGREAFF.

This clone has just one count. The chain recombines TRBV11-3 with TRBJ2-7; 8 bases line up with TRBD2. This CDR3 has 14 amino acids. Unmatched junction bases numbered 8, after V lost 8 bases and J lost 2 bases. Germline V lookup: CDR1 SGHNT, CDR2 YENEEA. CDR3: CASGLVAGTYEQYF. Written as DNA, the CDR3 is TGTGCCAGCGGACTCGTAGCGGGAACCTACGAGCAGTACTTC. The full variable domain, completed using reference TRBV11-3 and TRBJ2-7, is EAGVVQSPRYKIIEKKQPVAFWCNPISGHNTLYWYLQNLGQGPELLIRYENEEAVDDSQLPKDRFSAERLKGVDSTLKIQPAELGDSAVYLCASGLVAGTYEQYFGPGTRLTVT.

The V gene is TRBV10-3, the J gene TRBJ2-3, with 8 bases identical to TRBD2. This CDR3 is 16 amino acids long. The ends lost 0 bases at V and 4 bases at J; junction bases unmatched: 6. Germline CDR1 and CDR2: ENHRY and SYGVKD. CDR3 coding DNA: TGTGCCATCAGTGAGTCCTTAGCGGGAAGGGCAGATACGCAGTATTTT. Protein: CAISESLAGRADTQYF.

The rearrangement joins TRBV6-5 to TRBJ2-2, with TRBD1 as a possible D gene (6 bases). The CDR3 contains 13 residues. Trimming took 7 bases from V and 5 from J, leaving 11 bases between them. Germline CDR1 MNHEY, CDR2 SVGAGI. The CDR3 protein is CASKSTGTGELFF. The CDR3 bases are TGTGCCAGCAAATCTACAGGGACCGGGGAGCTGTTTTTT.

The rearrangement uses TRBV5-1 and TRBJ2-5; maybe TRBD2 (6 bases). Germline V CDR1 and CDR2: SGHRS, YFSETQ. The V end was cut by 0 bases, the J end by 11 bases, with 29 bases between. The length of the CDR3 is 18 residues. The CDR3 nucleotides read TGCGCCAGCAGCTTGGGGGCAGGCCGGGGACTTAGCCTACCTGAGCAGTACTTC. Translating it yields CASSLGAGRGLSLPEQYF.

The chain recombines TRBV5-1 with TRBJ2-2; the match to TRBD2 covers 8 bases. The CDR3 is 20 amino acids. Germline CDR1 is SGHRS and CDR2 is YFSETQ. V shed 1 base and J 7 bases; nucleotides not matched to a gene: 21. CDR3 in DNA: TGCGCCAGCAGCTTGTCTTTCGCGCGGGAGGATATGAATCGTGGCGGGGAGCTGTTTTTT. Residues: CASSLSFAREDMNRGGELFF.

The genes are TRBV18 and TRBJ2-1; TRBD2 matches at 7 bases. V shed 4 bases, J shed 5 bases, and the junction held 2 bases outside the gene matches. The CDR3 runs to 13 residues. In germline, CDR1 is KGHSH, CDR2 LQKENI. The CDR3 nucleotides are TGTGCCAGCTCACGACGGGAGGACAATGAGCAGTTCTTC. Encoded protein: CASSRREDNEQFF.